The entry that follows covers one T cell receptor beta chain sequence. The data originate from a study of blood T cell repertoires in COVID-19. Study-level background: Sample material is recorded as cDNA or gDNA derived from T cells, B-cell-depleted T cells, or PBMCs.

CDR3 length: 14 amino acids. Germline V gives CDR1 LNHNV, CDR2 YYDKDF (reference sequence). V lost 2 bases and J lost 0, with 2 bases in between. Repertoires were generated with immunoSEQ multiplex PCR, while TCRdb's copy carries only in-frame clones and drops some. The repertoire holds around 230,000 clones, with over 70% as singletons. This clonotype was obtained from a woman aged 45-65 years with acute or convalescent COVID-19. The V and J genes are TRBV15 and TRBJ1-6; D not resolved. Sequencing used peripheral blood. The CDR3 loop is CATSRLSYNSPLHF. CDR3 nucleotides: TGTGCCACCAGCAGACTCTCCTATAATTCACCCCTCCACTTT.